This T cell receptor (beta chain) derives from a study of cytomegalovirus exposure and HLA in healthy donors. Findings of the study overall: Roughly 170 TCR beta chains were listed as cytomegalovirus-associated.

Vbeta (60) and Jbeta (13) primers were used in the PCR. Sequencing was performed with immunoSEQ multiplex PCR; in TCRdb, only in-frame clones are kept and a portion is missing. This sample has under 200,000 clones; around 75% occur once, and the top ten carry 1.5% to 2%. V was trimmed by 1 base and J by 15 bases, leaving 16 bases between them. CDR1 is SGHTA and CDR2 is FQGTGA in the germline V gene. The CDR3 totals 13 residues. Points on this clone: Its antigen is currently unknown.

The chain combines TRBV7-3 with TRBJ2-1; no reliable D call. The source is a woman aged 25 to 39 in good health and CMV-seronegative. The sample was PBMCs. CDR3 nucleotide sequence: TGTGCCAGCAGCTTAAGGCCGAGAACTAAACCGTTCTTC. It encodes CASSLRPRTKPFF.